These 18 T cell receptor beta chains share one sample of origin, sequenced in a study of T cells in tuberculosis. Profiling relied on immunoSEQ multiplex PCR, and the TCRdb table lists in-frame clones only, not all of them. The repertoire has approximately 31,000 clones, around 95% of them found once; the top ten carry 2.4%. Input material: PBMCs. All receptors derive from a donor aged 10 to 29 with latent tuberculosis or without tuberculosis infection.

This clone is a singleton in its sample. This sequence joins TRBV10-3 and TRBJ2-3; maybe TRBD2 (5 bases). CDR1 is ENHRY, CDR2 SYGVKD, per germline. Trimming removed 0 bases at V and 8 bases at J, with 12 bases between. The CDR3 totals 14 residues. The CDR3 protein is CAISESTLGSTQYF. CDR3 DNA sequence: TGTGCCATCAGTGAGTCGACCCTAGGGAGTACGCAGTATTTT.

V usage is TRBV30 and J usage is TRBJ1-2; D is unresolved. The CDR3 consists of 17 residues. V gave up 4 bases and J gave up 0 bases, with 21 bases separating them. The germline gives CDR1 GTSNPN, CDR2 SVGIG (reference sequence). The chain's CDR3 is CAWTKLGMGISNYGYTF. The CDR3 DNA follows: TGTGCCTGGACCAAACTAGGGATGGGGATATCTAACTATGGCTACACCTTC. The full variable domain, completed using reference TRBV30 and TRBJ1-2, is SQTIHQWPATLVQPVGSPLSLECTVEGTSNPNLYWYRQAAGRGLQLLFYSVGIGQISSEVPQNLSASRPQDRQFILSSKKLLLSDSGFYLCAWTKLGMGISNYGYTFGSGTRLTVV.

The chain has TRBV29-1 and TRBJ1-1, with D unresolved. The CDR3 runs 13 residues. V lost 4 bases to trimming and J lost 4 bases, with 13 bases between them. Germline assignment: CDR1 SQVTM and CDR2 ANQGSEA. CDR3 DNA: TGCAGCGTTGGACACTTGACGTCCACTGAAGCTTTCTTT. Translating it yields CSVGHLTSTEAFF.

This sequence joins TRBV4-1 and TRBJ1-1; D not resolved. The CDR3 loop spans 15 amino acids. Germline loops: CDR1 MGHRA, CDR2 YSYEKL. With 0 bases removed from V and 0 bases from J, the gap between germline ends came to 8 bases. In nucleotides, the CDR3 is TGCGCCAGCAGCCAAGATGAGTTAATGAACACTGAAGCTTTCTTT. This translates into CASSQDELMNTEAFF.

The V gene is TRBV7-2, the J gene TRBJ2-7; perhaps TRBD2 as D (5 bases). The CDR3 has 15 amino acids. Between the trimmed V and J ends, which lost 1 base and 1 base, there was a span of 11 bases. Germline V gives CDR1 SGHTA, CDR2 FQGNSA. The CDR3 loop reads CASSLVGGRSYEQYF. The CDR3 coding sequence is TGTGCCAGCAGCTTAGTTGGAGGAAGGTCCTACGAGCAGTACTTC.

The chain links TRBV19 to TRBJ1-2; TRBD1 matches at 7 bases. Per the germline V gene, CDR1 is LNHDA and CDR2 is SQIVND (reference sequence). The CDR3 covers 16 residues. V dropped 3 bases and J dropped 0; count of bases not matched to a gene: 7. The CDR3 sequence: CASSIRAGGPNYGYTF. For the CDR3, the DNA is TGTGCCAGTAGTATCCGGGCAGGGGGACCTAACTATGGCTACACCTTC.

The V call is TRBV27, the J call TRBJ2-7; 10 bases agree with TRBD1. Trimming removed 5 bases from V and 5 bases from J; junction bases left unmatched: 21. The CDR3 is 19 residues long. From germline, CDR1 is MNHEY and CDR2 SMNVEV (reference sequence). In DNA form, the CDR3 reads TGTGCCAGCAGTCTGACCCCACTTAGGGGAGGACAGGGGGAAGACGAGCAGTACTTC. Translating it yields CASSLTPLRGGQGEDEQYF.

This chain connects TRBV11-2 to TRBJ2-3; the match to TRBD2 covers 7 bases. The CDR3 contains 16 residues. Germline values: CDR1 SGHAT, CDR2 FQNNGV. The ends lost 2 bases at V and 1 base at J; junction bases unmatched: 6. CDR3 sequence (DNA): TGTGCCAGCAGCTTATATGGCCGGGAGGGCACAGATACGCAGTATTTT. It yields the protein CASSLYGREGTDTQYF. The full variable domain, with the rest looked up from reference TRBV11-2 and TRBJ2-3, is EAGVAQSPRYKIIEKRQSVAFWCNPISGHATLYWYQQILGQGPKLLIQFQNNGVVDDSQLPKDRFSAERLKGVDSTLKIQPAKLEDSAVYLCASSLYGREGTDTQYFGPGTRLTVL.

The V gene is TRBV4-1, the J gene TRBJ1-2; 7 bases are shared with TRBD1. Germline trimming cut 4 bases from V and 0 bases from J; bases unmatched to any gene: 8. This CDR3 has 16 residues. Looked up from germline, CDR1 is MGHRA and CDR2 is YSYEKL. DNA of the CDR3: TGCGCCAGCAGCCTCACGGACAGGCTGACTAACTATGGCTACACCTTC. Amino acid sequence: CASSLTDRLTNYGYTF.

The chain is built from TRBV29-1 and TRBJ1-1; D might be TRBD1 (5 bases). Germline V gives CDR1 SQVTM, CDR2 ANQGSEA. The CDR3 runs 12 residues. V gave up 4 bases and J gave up 6 bases, with 12 bases separating them. The CDR3 region is CSVAGAGAEAFF. CDR3 in DNA: TGCAGCGTTGCTGGGGCGGGGGCTGAAGCTTTCTTT.

V is TRBV15 and J is TRBJ2-3; TRBD1 might be the D (5 bases). CDR1 LNHNV and CDR2 YYDKDF come from the germline V gene (reference sequence). The V end lost 2 bases, the J end lost 2 bases, and 8 bases lay between the germline ends. This CDR3 region has 14 residues. CDR3 in amino acids: CATSRQGFTDTQYF. The CDR3, as DNA: TGTGCCACCAGCAGACAGGGTTTCACAGATACGCAGTATTTT.

The chain's CDR3 is CASSVSGGRADTQYF. CDR3 in DNA: TGTGCCAGCAGCGTTAGCGGGGGGAGGGCTGATACGCAGTATTTT. V usage is TRBV9 and J usage is TRBJ2-3, with 10 bases that match TRBD2. After removal of 2 bases from V and 6 bases from J, the junction contained 6 bases not matched to a gene. Germline CDR1 reads SGDLS; CDR2 reads YYNGEE. The CDR3 totals 15 residues. Full variable domain (remainder filled in from reference TRBV9 and TRBJ2-3): DSGVTQTPKHLITATGQRVTLRCSPRSGDLSVYWYQQSLDQGLQFLIQYYNGEERAKGNILERFSAQQFPDLHSELNLSSLELGDSALYFCASSVSGGRADTQYFGPGTRLTVL.

V and J are TRBV5-1 and TRBJ2-2; D is possibly TRBD1 (6 bases). The CDR3 length is 16 residues. V lost 2 bases, J lost 1 base, and 12 bases lay in between. Germline assignment: CDR1 SGHRS and CDR2 YFSETQ. The CDR3 region is CASSFPPTGNTGELFF. The DNA of the CDR3 is TGCGCCAGCAGCTTCCCCCCGACAGGGAACACCGGGGAGCTGTTTTTT.

The J gene is TRBJ2-7, the V gene TRBV7-9, with D unclear. Per germline, CDR1 SEHNR and CDR2 FQNEAQ (reference sequence). CDR3 length: 12 amino acids. Trimming took 2 bases from V and 3 from J, leaving 5 bases between them. The CDR3 bases are TGTGCCAGCAGCTTAAGCCTCTACGAGCAGTACTTC. Protein sequence: CASSLSLYEQYF.

The chain carries TRBV19 and TRBJ1-1; TRBD1 might be the D (5 bases). Trimming cost V 4 bases and J 4 bases, with 16 bases left between them. Germline V gives CDR1 LNHDA, CDR2 SQIVND (reference sequence). The CDR3 covers 15 residues. CDR3: CASSKGQGSGTEAFF. DNA for the CDR3: TGTGCCAGTAGTAAAGGGCAGGGTAGTGGCACTGAAGCTTTCTTT.

In DNA form, the CDR3 reads TGCAGCGTAGAGGGCGGGACCCGCACAGATACGCAGTATTTT. Amino acids: CSVEGGTRTDTQYF. The J gene is TRBJ2-3, the V gene TRBV29-1; TRBD2 might be the D (6 bases). Germline V gives CDR1 SQVTM, CDR2 ANQGSEA. Trimming shortened V by 6 bases and J by 1 base, and 14 bases separated the two germline ends. The CDR3 spans 14 residues.

J is TRBJ2-5 and V is TRBV5-6, with TRBD1 matching 10 bases. CDR1 and CDR2 from the germline V gene are SGHDT and YYEEEE. The CDR3 contains 14 residues. Losses at the gene ends were 4 bases for V and 5 bases for J; bases not matched to a gene: 5. In DNA form, the CDR3 reads TGTGCCAGCAGCCGACAGGGGGCTGGGGAGACCCAGTACTTC. Translated: CASSRQGAGETQYF.

The chain employs TRBV10-3 and TRBJ2-3, with 9 bases matching TRBD2. This CDR3 is built from 18 residues. Germline lookup yields CDR1 ENHRY and CDR2 SYGVKD. J gave up 0 bases and V 0 bases, and 7 bases lay outside the gene matches. In DNA, the CDR3 is TGTGCCATCAGTGAGTCGATGTCTAGCGGGATTAGCACAGATACGCAGTATTTT. Translated: CAISESMSSGISTDTQYF.